This T cell receptor beta chain was obtained from a study of tumor-infiltrating lymphocytes in primary liver carcinoma. In regard to this clonotype: Just one base apart from a much larger clone, this may be a read error.

The CDR3 has 11 residues. Germline CDR1 GTSNPN, CDR2 SVGIG (reference sequence). Starting material for RNA and DNA co-extraction consisted of 20-30 mg of unsorted bulk tissue. TCR beta cDNA came from 400 to 500 ng total RNA, primed with a constant-region primer. For TCR beta, libraries were produced by three nested multiplex PCR rounds using slightly modified ARM-PCR. Both of the initial two PCR rounds ran for around 10 cycles and employed TRBV1-TRBV30 forward primers alongside a C-beta reverse primer. Each CDR3 protein gets one entry after TCRdb re-called the multiplex PCR reads with MiXCR. The sample lists 100,000 or so distinct CDR3 sequences; 55% to 75% were seen once.

V is TRBV30 and J is TRBJ2-7; 7 nucleotides line up with TRBD2. Sequencing was performed on liver tumor tissue from sampling region 5. Stated subset: tumor region T5, tumor centre. This receptor was identified in a woman aged 55-69 years with primary liver carcinoma and hepatitis B virus infection. The CDR3 DNA sequence: TGTGCCGGGAGTTGGGAGGGGACGACGTACTTC. Translated: CAGSWEGTTYF.